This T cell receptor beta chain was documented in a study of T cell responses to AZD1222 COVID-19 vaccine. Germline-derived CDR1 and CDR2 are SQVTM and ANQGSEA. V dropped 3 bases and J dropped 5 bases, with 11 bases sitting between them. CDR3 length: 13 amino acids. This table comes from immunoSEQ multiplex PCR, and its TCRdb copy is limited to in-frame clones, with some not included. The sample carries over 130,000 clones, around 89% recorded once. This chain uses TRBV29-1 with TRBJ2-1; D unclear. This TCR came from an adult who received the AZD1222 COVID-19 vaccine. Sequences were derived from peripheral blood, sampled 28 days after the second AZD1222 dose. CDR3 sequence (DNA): TGCAGCGTTGAGGCCGTAACGGACAATGAGCAGTTCTTC. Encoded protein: CSVEAVTDNEQFF.